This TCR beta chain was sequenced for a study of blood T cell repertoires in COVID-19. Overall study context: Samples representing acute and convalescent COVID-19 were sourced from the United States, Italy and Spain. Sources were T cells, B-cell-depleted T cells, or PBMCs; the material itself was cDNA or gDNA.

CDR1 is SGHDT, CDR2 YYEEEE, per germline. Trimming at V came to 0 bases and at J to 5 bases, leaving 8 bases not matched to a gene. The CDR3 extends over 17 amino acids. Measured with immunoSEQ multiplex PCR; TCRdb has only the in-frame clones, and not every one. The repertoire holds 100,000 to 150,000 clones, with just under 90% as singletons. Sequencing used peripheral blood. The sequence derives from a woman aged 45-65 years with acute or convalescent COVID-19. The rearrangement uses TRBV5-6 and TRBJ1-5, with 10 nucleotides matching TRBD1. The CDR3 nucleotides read TGTGCCAGCAGCTTGGGGGTCAGACAGGGGGCTTATCAGCCCCAGCATTTT. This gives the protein CASSLGVRQGAYQPQHF. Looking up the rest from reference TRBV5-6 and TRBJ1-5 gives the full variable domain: DAGVTQSPTHLIKTRGQQVTLRCSPKSGHDTVSWYQQALGQGPQFIFQYYEEEERQRGNFPDRFSGHQFPNYSSELNVNALLLGDSALYLCASSLGVRQGAYQPQHFGDGTRLSIL.